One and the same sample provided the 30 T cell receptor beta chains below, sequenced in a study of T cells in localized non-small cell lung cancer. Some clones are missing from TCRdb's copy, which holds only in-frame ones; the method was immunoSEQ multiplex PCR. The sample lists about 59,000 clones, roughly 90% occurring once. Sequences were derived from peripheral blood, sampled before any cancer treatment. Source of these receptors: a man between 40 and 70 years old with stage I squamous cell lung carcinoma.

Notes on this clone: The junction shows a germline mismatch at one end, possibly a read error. The CDR3 loop is CASSQPTGLQETQYF. DNA of the CDR3: TGTGCTAGCAGCCAACCGACAGGCCTGCAAGAGACCCAGTACTTC. The genes are TRBV7-7 and TRBJ2-5, with D maybe TRBD1 (6 bases). This CDR3 is built from 15 residues. Germline CDR1 reads SSHAT; CDR2 reads FNYEAQ (reference sequence).

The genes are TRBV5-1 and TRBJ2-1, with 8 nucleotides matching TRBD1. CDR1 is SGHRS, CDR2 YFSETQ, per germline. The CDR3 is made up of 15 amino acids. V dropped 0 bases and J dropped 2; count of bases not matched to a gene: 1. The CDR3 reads CASSLATGAYNEQFF. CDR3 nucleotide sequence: TGCGCCAGCAGCTTGGCGACAGGGGCCTACAATGAGCAGTTCTTC.

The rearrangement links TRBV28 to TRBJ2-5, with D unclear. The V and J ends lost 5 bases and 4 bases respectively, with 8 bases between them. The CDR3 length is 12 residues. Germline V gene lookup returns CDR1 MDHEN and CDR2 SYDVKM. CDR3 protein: CASSPHRETQYF. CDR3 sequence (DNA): TGTGCCAGCAGTCCCCATCGAGAGACCCAGTACTTC.

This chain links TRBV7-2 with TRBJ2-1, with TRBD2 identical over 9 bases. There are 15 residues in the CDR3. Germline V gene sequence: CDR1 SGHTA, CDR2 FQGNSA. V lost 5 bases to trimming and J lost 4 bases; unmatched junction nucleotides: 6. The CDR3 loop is CASSPTSGEYNEQFF. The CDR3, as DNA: TGTGCCAGCAGCCCGACTAGCGGAGAGTACAATGAGCAGTTCTTC.

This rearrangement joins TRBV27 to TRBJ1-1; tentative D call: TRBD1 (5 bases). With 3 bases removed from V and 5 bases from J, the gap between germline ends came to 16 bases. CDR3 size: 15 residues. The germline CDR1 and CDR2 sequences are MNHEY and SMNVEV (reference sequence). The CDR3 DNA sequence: TGTGCCAGCAGTTTGTATTTGGGCGAGGGGACTGAAGCTTTCTTT. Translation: CASSLYLGEGTEAFF.

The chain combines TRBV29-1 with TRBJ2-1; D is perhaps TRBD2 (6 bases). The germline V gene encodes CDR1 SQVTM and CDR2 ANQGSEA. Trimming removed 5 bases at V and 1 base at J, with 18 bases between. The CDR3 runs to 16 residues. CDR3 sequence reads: CSVTGGGVASYNEQFF. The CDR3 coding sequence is TGCAGCGTTACCGGAGGCGGGGTGGCATCCTACAATGAGCAGTTCTTC.

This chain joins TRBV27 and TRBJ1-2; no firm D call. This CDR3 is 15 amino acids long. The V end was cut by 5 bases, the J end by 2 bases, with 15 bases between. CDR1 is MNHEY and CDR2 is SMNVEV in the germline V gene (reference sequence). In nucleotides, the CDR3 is TGTGCCAGCAGTCCGACGTTATCGGGGAACTATGGCTACACCTTC. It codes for CASSPTLSGNYGYTF.

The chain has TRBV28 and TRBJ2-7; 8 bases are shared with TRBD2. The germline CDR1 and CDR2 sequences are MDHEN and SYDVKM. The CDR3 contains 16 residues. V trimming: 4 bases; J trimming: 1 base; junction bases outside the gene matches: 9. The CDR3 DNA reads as TGTGCCAGCAGTTCCCTGGGGGGACTAGTGTCCTACGAGCAGTACTTC. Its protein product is CASSSLGGLVSYEQYF.

CDR3 sequence (DNA): TGTGCCAGCAGGTATAATACAGGGGGCTACGAGCAGTACTTC. Protein sequence: CASRYNTGGYEQYF. The gene calls are TRBV7-2 and TRBJ2-7; TRBD1 matches 8 bases. V lost 6 bases to trimming and J lost 3 bases; unmatched junction nucleotides: 7. Germline V gene data show CDR1 as SGHTA and CDR2 as FQGNSA. The CDR3 has 14 residues.

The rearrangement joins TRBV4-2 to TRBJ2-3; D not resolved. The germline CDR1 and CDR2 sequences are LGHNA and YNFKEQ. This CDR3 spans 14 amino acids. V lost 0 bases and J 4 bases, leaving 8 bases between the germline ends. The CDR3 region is CASSQDKPADTQYF. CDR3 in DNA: TGTGCCAGCAGCCAAGATAAGCCGGCAGATACGCAGTATTTT.

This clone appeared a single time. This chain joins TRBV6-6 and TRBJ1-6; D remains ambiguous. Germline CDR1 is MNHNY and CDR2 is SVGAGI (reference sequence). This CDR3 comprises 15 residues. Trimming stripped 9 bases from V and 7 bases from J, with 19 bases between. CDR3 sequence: CASLPRTRGNSPLHF. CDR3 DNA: TGTGCCAGTCTACCGCGGACGCGCGGAAATTCACCCCTCCACTTT.

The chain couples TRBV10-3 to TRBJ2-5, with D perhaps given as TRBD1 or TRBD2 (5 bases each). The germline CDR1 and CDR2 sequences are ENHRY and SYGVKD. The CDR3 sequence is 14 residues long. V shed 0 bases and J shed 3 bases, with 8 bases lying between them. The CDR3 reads CAISESRGEETQYF. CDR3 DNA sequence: TGTGCCATCAGTGAGTCGAGAGGGGAAGAGACCCAGTACTTC.

The CDR3 coding sequence is TGTGCCAGCTCCGCCCGGCAGAGACAAGAGACCCAGTACTTC. This encodes CASSARQRQETQYF. The rearrangement links TRBV28 to TRBJ2-5; D gene ambiguous. Trimming removed 8 bases from V and 2 bases from J, with 15 bases in between. The CDR3 sequence is 14 residues long. Per the germline V gene, CDR1 is MDHEN and CDR2 is SYDVKM.

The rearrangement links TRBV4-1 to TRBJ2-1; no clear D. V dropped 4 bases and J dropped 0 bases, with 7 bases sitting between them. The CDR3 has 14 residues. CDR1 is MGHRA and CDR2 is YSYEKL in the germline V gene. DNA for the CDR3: TGCGCCAGCAGCCTAACACTCTCCTACAATGAGCAGTTCTTC. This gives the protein CASSLTLSYNEQFF.

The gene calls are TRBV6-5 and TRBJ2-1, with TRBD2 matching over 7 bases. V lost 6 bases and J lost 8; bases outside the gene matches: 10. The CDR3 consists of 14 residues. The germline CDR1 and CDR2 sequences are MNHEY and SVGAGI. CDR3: CASSYAGVGHEQFF. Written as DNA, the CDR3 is TGTGCCAGCAGCTACGCGGGAGTCGGGCATGAGCAGTTCTTC.

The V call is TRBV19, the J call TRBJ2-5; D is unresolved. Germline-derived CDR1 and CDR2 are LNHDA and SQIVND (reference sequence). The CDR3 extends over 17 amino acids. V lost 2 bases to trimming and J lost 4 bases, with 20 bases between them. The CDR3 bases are TGTGCCAGTAGTATAAGAGGCCATTCAAGGGTCGGAGAGACCCAGTACTTC. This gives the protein CASSIRGHSRVGETQYF.

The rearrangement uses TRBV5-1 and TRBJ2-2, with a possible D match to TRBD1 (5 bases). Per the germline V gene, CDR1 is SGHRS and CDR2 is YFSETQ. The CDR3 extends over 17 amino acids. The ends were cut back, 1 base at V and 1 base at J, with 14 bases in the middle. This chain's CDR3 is CASSLYPTQVNTGELFF. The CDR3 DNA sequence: TGCGCCAGCAGCTTGTACCCTACACAGGTGAACACCGGGGAGCTGTTTTTT.

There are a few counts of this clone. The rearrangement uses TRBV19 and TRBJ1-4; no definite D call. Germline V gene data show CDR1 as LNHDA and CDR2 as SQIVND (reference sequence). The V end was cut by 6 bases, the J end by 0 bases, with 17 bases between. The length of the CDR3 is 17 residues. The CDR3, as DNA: TGTGCCAGTAGCATCTCGCTCTATTCTACAACTAATGAAAAACTGTTTTTT. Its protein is CASSISLYSTTNEKLFF.

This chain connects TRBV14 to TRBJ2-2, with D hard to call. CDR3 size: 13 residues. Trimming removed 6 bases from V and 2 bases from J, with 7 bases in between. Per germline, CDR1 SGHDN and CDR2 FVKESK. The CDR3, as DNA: TGTGCCAGCAGTGGGGTTAACACCGGGGAGCTGTTTTTT. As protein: CASSGVNTGELFF.

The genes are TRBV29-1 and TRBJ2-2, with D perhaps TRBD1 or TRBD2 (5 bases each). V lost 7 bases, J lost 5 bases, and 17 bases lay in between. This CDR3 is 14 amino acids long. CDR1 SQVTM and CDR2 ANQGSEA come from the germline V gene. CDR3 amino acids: CSAARGVGTGELFF. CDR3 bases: TGCAGCGCCGCCCGGGGCGTGGGGACCGGGGAGCTGTTTTTT.

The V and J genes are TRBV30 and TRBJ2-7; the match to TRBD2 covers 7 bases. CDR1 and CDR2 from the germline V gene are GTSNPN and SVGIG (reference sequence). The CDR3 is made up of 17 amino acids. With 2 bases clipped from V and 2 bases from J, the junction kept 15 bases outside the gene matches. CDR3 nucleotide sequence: TGTGCCTGGAGTATCGCTAGCGGATACCCTGGGACCTACGAGCAGTACTTC. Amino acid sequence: CAWSIASGYPGTYEQYF.

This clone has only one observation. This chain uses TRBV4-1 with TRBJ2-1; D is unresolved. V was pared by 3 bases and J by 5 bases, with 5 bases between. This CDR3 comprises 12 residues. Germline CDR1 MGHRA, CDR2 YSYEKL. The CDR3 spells CASSHLDNEQFF. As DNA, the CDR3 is TGCGCCAGCAGCCACCTGGACAATGAGCAGTTCTTC.

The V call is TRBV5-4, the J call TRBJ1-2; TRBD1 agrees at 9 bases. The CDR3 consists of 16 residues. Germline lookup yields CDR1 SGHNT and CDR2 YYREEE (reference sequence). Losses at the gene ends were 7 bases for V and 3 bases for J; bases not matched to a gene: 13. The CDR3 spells CASGSPTGGEDYGYTF. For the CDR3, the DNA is TGTGCCAGCGGCTCCCCCACAGGGGGCGAGGACTATGGCTACACCTTC.

CDR3 amino acids: CASSLGTGGFGSQPQHF. In DNA form, the CDR3 reads TGTGCCAGCAGCTTAGGGACAGGGGGATTCGGGAGTCAGCCCCAGCATTTT. This chain uses TRBV7-9 with TRBJ1-5; TRBD1 agrees at 10 bases. V was clipped by 1 base and J by 6 bases; unmatched bases: 9. CDR1 is SEHNR and CDR2 is FQNEAQ in the germline V gene (reference sequence). CDR3 size: 17 residues.

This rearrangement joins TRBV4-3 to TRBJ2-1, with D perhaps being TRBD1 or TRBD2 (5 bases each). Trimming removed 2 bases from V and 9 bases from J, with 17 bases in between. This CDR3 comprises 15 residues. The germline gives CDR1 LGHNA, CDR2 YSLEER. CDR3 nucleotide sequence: TGCGCCAGCAGCCAATCATGGGTGGGGGAATCTGAGCAGTTCTTC. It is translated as CASSQSWVGESEQFF.

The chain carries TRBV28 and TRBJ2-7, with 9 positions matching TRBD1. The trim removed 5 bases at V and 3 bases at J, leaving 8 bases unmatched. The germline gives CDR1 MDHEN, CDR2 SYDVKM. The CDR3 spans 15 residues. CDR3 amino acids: CASSTYTGQGYEQYF. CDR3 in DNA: TGTGCCAGCAGTACCTATACGGGACAGGGCTACGAGCAGTACTTC.

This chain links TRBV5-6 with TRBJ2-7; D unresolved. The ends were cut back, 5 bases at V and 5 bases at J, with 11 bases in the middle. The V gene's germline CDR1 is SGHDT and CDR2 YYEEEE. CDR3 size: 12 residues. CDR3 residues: CASSFVGNEQYF. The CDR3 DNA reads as TGTGCCAGCAGTTTCGTTGGGAACGAGCAGTACTTC.

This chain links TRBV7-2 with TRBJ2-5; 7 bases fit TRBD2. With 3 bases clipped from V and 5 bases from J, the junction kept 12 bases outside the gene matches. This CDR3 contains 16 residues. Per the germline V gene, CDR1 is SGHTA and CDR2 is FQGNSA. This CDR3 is CASSFFFGGSGETQYF. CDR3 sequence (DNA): TGTGCCAGCAGCTTTTTTTTTGGCGGGAGTGGGGAGACCCAGTACTTC.

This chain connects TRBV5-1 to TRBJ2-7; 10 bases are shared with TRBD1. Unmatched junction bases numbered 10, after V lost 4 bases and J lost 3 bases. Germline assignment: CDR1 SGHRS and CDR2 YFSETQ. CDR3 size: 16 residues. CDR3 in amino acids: CASSPGGQGGNYEQYF. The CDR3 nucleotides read TGCGCCAGCAGCCCGGGTGGACAGGGGGGAAACTACGAGCAGTACTTC. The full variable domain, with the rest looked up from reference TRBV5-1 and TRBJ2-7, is KAGVTQTPRYLIKTRGQQVTLSCSPISGHRSVSWYQQTPGQGLQFLFEYFSETQRNKGNFPGRFSGRQFSNSRSEMNVSTLELGDSALYLCASSPGGQGGNYEQYFGPGTRLTVT.

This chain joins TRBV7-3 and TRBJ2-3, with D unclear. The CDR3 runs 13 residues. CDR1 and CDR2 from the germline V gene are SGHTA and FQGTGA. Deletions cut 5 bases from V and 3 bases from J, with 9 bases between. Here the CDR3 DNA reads TGTGCCAGCAGCCCCGATTGGACAGATACGCAGTATTTT. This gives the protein CASSPDWTDTQYF.